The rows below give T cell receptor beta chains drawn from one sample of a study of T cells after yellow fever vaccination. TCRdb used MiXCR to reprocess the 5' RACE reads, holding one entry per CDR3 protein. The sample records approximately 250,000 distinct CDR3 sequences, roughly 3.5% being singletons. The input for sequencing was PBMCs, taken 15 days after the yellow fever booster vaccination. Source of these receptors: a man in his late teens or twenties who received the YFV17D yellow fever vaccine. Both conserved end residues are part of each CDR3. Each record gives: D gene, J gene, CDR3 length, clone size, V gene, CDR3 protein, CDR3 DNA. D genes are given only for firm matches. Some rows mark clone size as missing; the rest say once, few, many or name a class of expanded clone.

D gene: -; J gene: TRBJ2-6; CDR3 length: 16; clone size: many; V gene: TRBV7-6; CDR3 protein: CASSARTASGANVLTF; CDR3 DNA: TGTGCCAGCAGCGCCCGGACAGCCTCTGGGGCCAACGTCCTGACTTTC
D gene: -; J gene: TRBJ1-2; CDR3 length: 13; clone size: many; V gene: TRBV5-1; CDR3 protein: CASSGQGTDGYTF; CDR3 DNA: TGCGCCAGCAGCGGCCAAGGGACGGATGGCTACACCTTC
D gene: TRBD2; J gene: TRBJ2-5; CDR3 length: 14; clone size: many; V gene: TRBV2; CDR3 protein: CATTPGLASETQYF; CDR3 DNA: TGTGCCACCACCCCGGGACTAGCTTCGGAGACCCAGTACTTC
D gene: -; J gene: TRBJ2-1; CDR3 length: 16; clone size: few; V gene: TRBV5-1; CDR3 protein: CASSYIPGIPYNEQFF; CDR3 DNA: TGCGCCAGCAGCTATATCCCAGGGATCCCCTACAATGAGCAGTTCTTC
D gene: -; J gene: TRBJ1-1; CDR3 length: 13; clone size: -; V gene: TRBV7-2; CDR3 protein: CGCSLAGELEAFF; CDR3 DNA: TGTGGCTGCAGCTTAGCTGGAGAGTTGGAAGCTTTCTTT
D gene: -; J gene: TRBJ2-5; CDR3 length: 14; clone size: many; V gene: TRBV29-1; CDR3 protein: CSVERATDEETQYF; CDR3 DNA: TGCAGCGTTGAAAGGGCGACGGACGAAGAGACCCAGTACTTC
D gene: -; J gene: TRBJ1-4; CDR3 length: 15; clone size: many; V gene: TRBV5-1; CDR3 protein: CASRRDGAYHEKLFF; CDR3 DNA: TGCGCCAGCCGAAGGGACGGAGCCTACCATGAAAAACTGTTTTTT
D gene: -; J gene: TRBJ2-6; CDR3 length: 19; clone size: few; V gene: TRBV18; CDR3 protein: CASSPLYRPDVSGANVLTF; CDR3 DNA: TGTGCCAGCTCACCACTGTACAGGCCCGATGTCTCTGGGGCCAACGTCCTGACTTTC
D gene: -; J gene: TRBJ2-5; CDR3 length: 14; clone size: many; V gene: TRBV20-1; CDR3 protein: CSARPRGRGETQYF; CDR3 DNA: TGCAGTGCTCGCCCCAGGGGGCGGGGGGAGACCCAGTACTTC
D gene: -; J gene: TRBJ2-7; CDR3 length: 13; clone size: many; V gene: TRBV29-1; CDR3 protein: CSVVSADHYEQYF; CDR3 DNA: TGCAGCGTTGTATCAGCGGATCACTACGAGCAGTACTTC
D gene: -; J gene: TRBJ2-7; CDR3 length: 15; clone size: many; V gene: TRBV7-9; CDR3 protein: CASSLGSGLFYEQYF; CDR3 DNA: TGTGCCAGCAGCTTAGGTTCAGGTCTTTTCTACGAGCAGTACTTC
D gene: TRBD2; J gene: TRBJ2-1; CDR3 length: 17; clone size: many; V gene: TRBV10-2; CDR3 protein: CASSPGTSGGALGEQFF; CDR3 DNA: TGCGCCAGCAGTCCCGGGACTAGCGGGGGGGCCTTAGGTGAGCAGTTCTTC
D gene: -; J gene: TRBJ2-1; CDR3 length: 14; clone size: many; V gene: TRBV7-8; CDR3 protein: CASNPGQSYNEQFF; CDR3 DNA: TGTGCCAGCAACCCCGGACAGTCCTACAATGAGCAGTTCTTC
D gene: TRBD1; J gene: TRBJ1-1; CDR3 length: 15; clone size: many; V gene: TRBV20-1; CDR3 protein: CSARVPGQGTDEAFF; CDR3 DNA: TGCAGTGCTAGAGTCCCGGGACAGGGGACGGATGAAGCTTTCTTT
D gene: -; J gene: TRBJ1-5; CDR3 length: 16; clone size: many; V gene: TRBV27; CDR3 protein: CASSLTGTESSQPQHF; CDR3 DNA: TGTGCCAGCAGCCTAACCGGGACCGAGTCGTCTCAGCCCCAGCATTTT
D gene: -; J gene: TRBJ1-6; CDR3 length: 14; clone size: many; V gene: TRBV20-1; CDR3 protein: CSARPQGFNSPLHF; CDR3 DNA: TGCAGTGCTAGACCTCAGGGATTTAATTCACCCCTCCACTTT
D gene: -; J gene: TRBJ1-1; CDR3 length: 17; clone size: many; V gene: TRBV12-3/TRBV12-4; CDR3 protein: CASSRNRQYSINTEAFF; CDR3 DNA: TGTGCCAGCAGCCGGAATCGACAGTACTCCATAAACACTGAAGCTTTCTTT
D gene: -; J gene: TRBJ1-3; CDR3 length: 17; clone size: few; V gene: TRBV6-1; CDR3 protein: CASSDPTGRRSGNTIYF; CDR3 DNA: TGTGCCAGCAGTGATCCGACAGGTCGACGCTCTGGAAACACCATATATTTT
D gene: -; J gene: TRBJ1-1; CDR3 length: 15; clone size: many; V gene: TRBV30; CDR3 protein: CAWSVGLGTGTEAFF; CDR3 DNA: TGTGCCTGGAGTGTAGGGTTGGGTACGGGCACTGAAGCTTTCTTT
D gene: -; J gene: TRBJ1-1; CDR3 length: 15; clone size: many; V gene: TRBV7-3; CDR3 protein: CASSPSPSLNTEAFF; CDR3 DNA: TGTGCCAGCAGCCCCTCCCCATCGTTGAACACTGAAGCTTTCTTT
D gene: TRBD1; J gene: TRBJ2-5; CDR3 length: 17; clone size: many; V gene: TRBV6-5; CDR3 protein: CASRKHQGTGEQETQYF; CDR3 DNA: TGTGCCAGCAGAAAACATCAAGGGACAGGGGAACAAGAGACCCAGTACTTC
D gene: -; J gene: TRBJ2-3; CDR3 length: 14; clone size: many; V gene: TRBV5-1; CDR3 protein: CASSRGGSTDTQYF; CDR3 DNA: TGCGCCAGCAGCAGAGGGGGGTCCACAGATACGCAGTATTTT
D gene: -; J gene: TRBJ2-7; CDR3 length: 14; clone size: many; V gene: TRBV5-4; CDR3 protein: CASSQQGSAYEQYF; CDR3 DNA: TGTGCCAGCAGCCAACAGGGTTCTGCCTACGAGCAGTACTTC
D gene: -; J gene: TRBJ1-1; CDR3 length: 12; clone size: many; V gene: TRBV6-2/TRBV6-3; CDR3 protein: CASSPPLTEAFF; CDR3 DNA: TGTGCCAGCAGCCCGCCCCTCACTGAAGCTTTCTTT
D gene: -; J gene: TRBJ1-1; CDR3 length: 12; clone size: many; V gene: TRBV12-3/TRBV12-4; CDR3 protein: CASTREGAEAFF; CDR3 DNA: TGTGCCAGCACCCGGGAGGGGGCTGAAGCTTTCTTT
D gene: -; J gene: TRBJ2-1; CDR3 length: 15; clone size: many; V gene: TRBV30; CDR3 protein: CAWRPYGSSYNEQFF; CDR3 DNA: TGTGCCTGGAGGCCTTACGGGAGCTCCTACAATGAGCAGTTCTTC
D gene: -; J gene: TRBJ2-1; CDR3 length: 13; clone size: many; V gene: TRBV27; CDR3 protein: CASSGAGFNEQFF; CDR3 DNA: TGTGCCAGCAGTGGCGCGGGGTTCAATGAGCAGTTCTTC
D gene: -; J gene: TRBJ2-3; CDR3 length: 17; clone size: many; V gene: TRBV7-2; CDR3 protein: CASSWTVGLGRTDTQYF; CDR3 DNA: TGTGCCAGCAGTTGGACTGTGGGTCTAGGGAGAACAGATACGCAGTATTTT
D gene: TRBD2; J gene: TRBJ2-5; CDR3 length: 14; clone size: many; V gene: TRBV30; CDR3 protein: CAWRPSWGGETQYF; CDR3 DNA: TGTGCCTGGAGGCCCTCGTGGGGAGGGGAGACCCAGTACTTC
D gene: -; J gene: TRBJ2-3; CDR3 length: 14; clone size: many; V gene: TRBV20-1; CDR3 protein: CSANTGLWADTQYF; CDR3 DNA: TGCAGTGCGAACACAGGGTTGTGGGCAGATACGCAGTATTTT
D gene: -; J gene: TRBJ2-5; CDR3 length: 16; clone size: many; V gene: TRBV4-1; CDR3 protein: CASSFEPTDAQETQYF; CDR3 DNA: TGCGCCAGCAGCTTCGAACCGACCGACGCACAAGAGACCCAGTACTTC
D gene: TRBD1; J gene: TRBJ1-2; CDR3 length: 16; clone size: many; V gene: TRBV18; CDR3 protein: CASSPPGQGEGYGYTF; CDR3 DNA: TGTGCCAGCTCACCACCTGGACAGGGAGAAGGCTATGGCTACACCTTC
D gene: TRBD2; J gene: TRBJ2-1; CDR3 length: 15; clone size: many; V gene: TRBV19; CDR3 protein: CASSIVAGAGDEQFF; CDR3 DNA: TGTGCCAGTAGTATTGTAGCGGGGGCCGGGGATGAGCAGTTCTTC
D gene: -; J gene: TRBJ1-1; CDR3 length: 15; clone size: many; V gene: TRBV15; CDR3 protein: CATSRGNSLNTEAFF; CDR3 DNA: TGTGCCACCAGCAGAGGCAACAGCCTAAACACTGAAGCTTTCTTT
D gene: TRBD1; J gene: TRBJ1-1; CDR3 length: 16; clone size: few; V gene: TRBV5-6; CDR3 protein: CASSSPGQGVYTEAFF; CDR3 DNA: TGTGCCAGCAGCTCGCCGGGACAGGGGGTGTACACTGAAGCTTTCTTT
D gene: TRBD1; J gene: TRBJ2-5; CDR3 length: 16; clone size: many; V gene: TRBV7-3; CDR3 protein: CASSSTGGPPQETQYF; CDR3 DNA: TGTGCCAGCAGCTCCACAGGGGGTCCCCCGCAAGAGACCCAGTACTTC
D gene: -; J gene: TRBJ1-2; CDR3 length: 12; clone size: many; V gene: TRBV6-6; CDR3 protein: CAIQSGMWGYTF; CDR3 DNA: TGTGCCATCCAATCAGGGATGTGGGGCTACACCTTC
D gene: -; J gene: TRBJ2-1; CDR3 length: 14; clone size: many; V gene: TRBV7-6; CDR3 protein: CASSLEADYNEQFF; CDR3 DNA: TGTGCCAGCAGCTTAGAGGCGGACTACAATGAGCAGTTCTTC
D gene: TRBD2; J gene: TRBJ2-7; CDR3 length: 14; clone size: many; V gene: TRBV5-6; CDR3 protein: CASGRDRFTYEQYF; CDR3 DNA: TGTGCCAGCGGGAGGGATAGGTTTACCTACGAGCAGTACTTC
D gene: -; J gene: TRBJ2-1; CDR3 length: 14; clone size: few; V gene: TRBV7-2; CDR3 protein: CASSLGWRDNEQFF; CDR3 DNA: TGTGCCAGCAGCTTGGGGTGGAGAGATAATGAGCAGTTCTTC
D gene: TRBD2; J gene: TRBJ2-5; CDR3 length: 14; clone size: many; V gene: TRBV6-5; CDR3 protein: CASSYSGGGETQYF; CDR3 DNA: TGTGCCAGCAGTTACAGCGGGGGGGGGGAGACCCAGTACTTC
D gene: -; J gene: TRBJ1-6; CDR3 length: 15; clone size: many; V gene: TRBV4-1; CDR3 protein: CASSQVVSLNSPLHF; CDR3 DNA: TGCGCCAGCAGCCAAGTTGTTTCCCTGAATTCACCCCTCCACTTT
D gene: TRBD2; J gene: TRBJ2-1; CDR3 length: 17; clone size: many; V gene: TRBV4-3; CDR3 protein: CASSQDQGTSGGNEQFF; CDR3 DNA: TGCGCCAGCAGCCAAGATCAGGGGACTAGCGGGGGGAATGAGCAGTTCTTC
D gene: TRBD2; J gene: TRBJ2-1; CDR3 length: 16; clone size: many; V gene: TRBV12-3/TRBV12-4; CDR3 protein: CASSLGSLAGGLEQFF; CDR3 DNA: TGTGCCAGCAGTTTGGGGAGTCTAGCGGGGGGCCTTGAGCAGTTCTTC
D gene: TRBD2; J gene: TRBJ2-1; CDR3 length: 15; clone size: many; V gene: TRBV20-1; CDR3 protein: CSARLAGVSYNEQFF; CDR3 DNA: TGCAGTGCTAGACTAGCGGGGGTTTCGTACAATGAGCAGTTCTTC